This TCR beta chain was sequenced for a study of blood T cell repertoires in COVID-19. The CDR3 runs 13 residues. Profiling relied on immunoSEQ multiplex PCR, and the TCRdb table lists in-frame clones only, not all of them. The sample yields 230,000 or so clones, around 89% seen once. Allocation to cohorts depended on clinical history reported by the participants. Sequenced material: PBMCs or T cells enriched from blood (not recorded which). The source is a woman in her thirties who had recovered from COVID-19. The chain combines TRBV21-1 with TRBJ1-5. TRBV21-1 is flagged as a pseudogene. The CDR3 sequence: CARAQRWLGPQHF. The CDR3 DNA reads TGTGCCAGAGCGCAACGGTGGTTGGGGCCCCAGCATTTT.